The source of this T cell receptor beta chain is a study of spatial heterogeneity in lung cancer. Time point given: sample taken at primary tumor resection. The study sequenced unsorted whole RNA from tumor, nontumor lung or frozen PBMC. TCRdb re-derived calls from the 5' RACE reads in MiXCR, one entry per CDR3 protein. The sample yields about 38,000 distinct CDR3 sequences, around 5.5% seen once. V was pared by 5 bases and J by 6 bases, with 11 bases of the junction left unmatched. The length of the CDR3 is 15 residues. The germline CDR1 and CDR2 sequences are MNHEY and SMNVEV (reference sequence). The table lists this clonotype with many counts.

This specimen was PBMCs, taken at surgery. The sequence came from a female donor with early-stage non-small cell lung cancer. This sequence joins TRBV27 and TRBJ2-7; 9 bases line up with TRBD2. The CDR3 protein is CASSPQPGLAPEQYF. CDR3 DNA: TGTGCCAGCAGTCCCCAGCCGGGACTAGCCCCCGAGCAGTACTTC.